This TCR beta chain was profiled in a study of shared clonotypes between healthy human individuals. Naivety among CD8 cells was defined by CD45RO negativity and positive CCR7 selection, thereby excluding terminally differentiated effector memory CD45RA+ cells. J gave up 3 bases and V 6 bases, and 9 bases lay outside the gene matches. From germline, CDR1 is MDHEN and CDR2 SYDVKM. This CDR3 spans 15 amino acids. Deep-level settings were used for running the assay. The DNA input per sorted-subset replicate PCR was roughly 0.2 ug, corresponding to some 27,000 T cell genomes. Some clones are missing from TCRdb's copy, which holds only in-frame ones; the method was immunoSEQ multiplex PCR. The table has around 2,000,000 clones, under 95% seen once.

The chain is built from TRBV28 and TRBJ2-7; TRBD1 agrees at 9 bases. Sequencing was done on a sample of naive CD8+ T cells from PBMCs. The receptor comes from a man in his late teens or twenties in good health. Some clones in this sample may be carry-over from other donors' samples. The CDR3 coding sequence is TGTGCCAGCAGATACGGCGGGACAGGGTACTACGAGCAGTACTTC. This encodes CASRYGGTGYYEQYF.